Listed here are 8 T cell receptor beta chains from one sample, sequenced in a study of CD8+ T cells in alopecia areata. Treatment here: oral pan-JAK inhibitor, 5-10 mg twice daily. Once RNA had been extracted, it was reverse transcribed into cDNA to act as the sequencing template. This table comes from immunoSEQ multiplex PCR, and its TCRdb copy is limited to in-frame clones, with some not included. Of around 190,000 clones in the sample, roughly three fifths were seen once. The sample consisted of CD4+ T cells sorted from blood, taken at week 4, from a patient treated with tofacitinib. These receptors all come from a human donor with alopecia areata.

The chain uses TRBV7-8 and TRBJ2-7; D assignment may be TRBD1 or TRBD2 (6 bases each). V shed 1 base and J shed 2 bases, with 9 bases lying between them. This CDR3 is built from 14 residues. The germline CDR1 and CDR2 sequences are SGHVS and FQNEAQ. CDR3 coding DNA: TGTGCCAGCAGCTTAGGAAGGGGGGCCTACGAGCAGTACTTC. Its protein is CASSLGRGAYEQYF.

Concerning this clone: Other nucleotide sequences from this sample produce the same CDR3. The V gene is TRBV5-1, the J gene TRBJ2-7; D unclear. Germline CDR1 reads SGHRS; CDR2 reads YFSETQ. The CDR3 covers 11 residues. Trimming left V 2 bases short and J 4 bases short, with 4 bases between. DNA for the CDR3: TGCGCCAGCAGCTTAGGATACGAGCAGTACTTC. Amino acid sequence: CASSLGYEQYF.

The genes are TRBV29-1 and TRBJ2-1, with a tentative D call TRBD2 (7 bases). Germline V gene data show CDR1 as SQVTM and CDR2 as ANQGSEA. The V end was cut by 5 bases, the J end by 4 bases, with 12 bases between. The CDR3 has 13 amino acids. The CDR3 region is CSVHRGAYNEQFF. The CDR3, as DNA: TGCAGCGTTCACCGGGGGGCGTACAATGAGCAGTTCTTC.

The chain combines TRBV14 with TRBJ2-2; D unclear. Germline CDR1 SGHDN, CDR2 FVKESK. V gave up 0 bases and J gave up 3 bases, with 5 bases separating them. The CDR3 sequence is 14 residues long. CDR3 loop: CASSQELDTGELFF. The DNA of the CDR3 is TGTGCCAGCAGCCAAGAGCTTGACACCGGGGAGCTGTTTTTT.

The gene calls are TRBV6-7 and TRBJ2-5, with D possibly being TRBD2 (6 bases). TRBV6-7 is treated as an ORF (open reading frame) with a function not yet certain. The CDR3 has 11 amino acids. V was cut by 6 bases and J by 5 bases, with 7 bases left in between. As DNA, the CDR3 is TGTGCCAGCAGGGGGAGGGAGACCCAGTACTTC. Translation gives CASRGRETQYF.

The chain links TRBV5-6 to TRBJ2-5; a weak D match, TRBD1 (6 bases). The CDR3 has 14 amino acids. The V gene lost 0 bases and the J gene lost 4 bases, with 10 bases spanning the gap. Germline V lookup: CDR1 SGHDT, CDR2 YYEEEE. The CDR3 coding sequence is TGTGCCAGCAGCTTGGGGCGCAGGGGAGAGACCCAGTACTTC. It encodes CASSLGRRGETQYF.

This clone was seen only a few times. The chain uses TRBV7-2 and TRBJ1-2; tentatively, D is TRBD1 (6 bases). CDR3 length: 14 amino acids. Germline V gene data show CDR1 as SGHTA and CDR2 as FQGNSA. Trimming took 1 base from V and 4 from J, leaving 10 bases between them. CDR3 bases: TGTGCCAGCAGCTTAGACAAGGGGGTCTATGGCTACACCTTC. Its translation is CASSLDKGVYGYTF.

J is TRBJ1-1 and V is TRBV2; 7 nucleotides align to TRBD1. The J segment lost 1 base and the V segment lost 3 bases, leaving 5 bases of the junction unmatched. CDR3 length: 15 amino acids. The germline CDR1 and CDR2 sequences are SNHLY and FYNNEI. CDR3 bases: TGTGCCAGCAGTGACCAGGGGGTAGGGAACACTGAAGCTTTCTTT. Amino acids: CASSDQGVGNTEAFF.